This TCR beta chain is drawn from a study of blood T cell repertoires in COVID-19. The overall study: Sites in the United States, Italy and Spain provided acute and convalescent COVID-19 samples. T cells, B-cell-depleted T cells, or PBMCs provided the cDNA or gDNA that served as material.

Sequencing was performed with immunoSEQ multiplex PCR; in TCRdb, only in-frame clones are kept and a portion is missing. This sample has over 350,000 clones, with roughly 90% found just once. This CDR3 is 14 amino acids long. The V gene lost 7 bases and the J gene lost 5 bases, with 18 bases spanning the gap. Germline CDR1 is SQVTM and CDR2 is ANQGSEA. This clone has more than one count but fewer than ten. All enrollees were about 18 to 95 years old and from 20 to 25 US areas. Sequenced sample: PBMCs or T cells enriched from blood (not recorded which). This receptor was identified in a woman in her twenties or thirties with acute COVID-19. The chain combines TRBV29-1 with TRBJ2-1, with D perhaps matching TRBD1 (5 bases). CDR3 in amino acids: CSAIGAPRNNEQFF. The DNA of the CDR3 is TGCAGCGCCATAGGGGCGCCACGAAACAATGAGCAGTTCTTC.